This section outlines one T cell receptor (beta chain) sequence together with its context. Sequencing used immunoSEQ multiplex PCR; TCRdb keeps in-frame clones, though not all of them. This table has 95,000 or so clones, approximately 91% appearing once. This sample stems from a study of blood T cell repertoires in COVID-19. The sequenced sample was peripheral blood. This TCR derives from a woman in her sixties or seventies with acute or convalescent COVID-19.

This CDR3 is CASSSNRGDNQPQHF. In nucleotides, the CDR3 is TGTGCCAGCAGTTCTAACCGGGGAGACAATCAGCCCCAGCATTTT. The chain carries TRBV6-5 and TRBJ1-5, with unresolved D. There are 15 residues in the CDR3. Trimming cost V 4 bases and J 3 bases, with 13 bases left between them. CDR1 and CDR2 from the germline V gene are MNHEY and SVGAGI.